These T cell receptor beta chains were read from a single sample in a study of shared clonotypes between healthy human individuals. The table came from immunoSEQ multiplex PCR; TCRdb's copy has only in-frame clones and leaves some out. The data show millions of clones, over 85% seen once. The sample was naive CD4+ T cells sorted from blood. These receptors all stem from a man aged 18 to 30 in good health. Each CDR3 is given with its conserved first and last residue. A D gene is named only where the DNA matches it firmly. Expanded clones are given a class, and other clones once, few, many or no size at all.

clone_size | j_call | d_call | v_call | cdr3_aa | cdr3_nt
. | TRBJ1-5 | . | TRBV21-1 | CASRTGTGEGCNQPQHF | TGTGCCAGCAGGACAGGCACAGGGGAAGGATGCAATCAGCCCCAGCATTTT
. | TRBJ2-1 | . | TRBV11-2 | CASSYGLLSSYNEQFF | TGTGCCAGCAGCTACGGACTATTAAGCTCCTACAATGAGCAGTTCTTC
. | TRBJ2-4 | TRBD2 | TRBV4-1 | CASSHQRDGRGKNIQYF | TGCGCCAGCAGCCACCAGAGGGACGGGAGGGGGAAAAACATTCAGTACTTC
. | TRBJ2-3 | TRBD2 | TRBV28 | CASNPSGGADTQYF | TGTGCCAGCAACCCTAGCGGGGGGGCTGATACGCAGTATTTT
. | TRBJ1-3 | . | TRBV5-1 | CASQDSGNTIYF | TGCGCCAGCCAGGATTCTGGAAACACCATATATTTT
once | TRBJ1-1 | . | TRBV25-1 | CASSETTVSRNTEAFF | TGTGCCAGCAGTGAAACGACAGTTAGTAGGAACACTGAAGCTTTCTTT
. | TRBJ1-5 | . | TRBV5-6 | CASSLAGNQPQHF | TGTGCCAGCAGCTTAGCAGGGAACCAGCCCCAGCATTTT
. | TRBJ1-6 | . | TRBV25-1 | CASSDGLSSYNSPLHF | TGTGCCAGCAGTGATGGGCTAAGCTCCTATAATTCACCCCTCCACTTT
. | TRBJ2-3 | TRBD1 | TRBV2 | CASSGQEGTDTQYF | TGTGCCAGCAGCGGACAGGAAGGCACAGATACGCAGTATTTT
. | TRBJ1-1 | . | TRBV6-6 | CASSYSYKGSGTEAFF | TGTGCCAGCAGTTACTCGTATAAGGGTTCGGGGACTGAAGCTTTCTTT
. | TRBJ2-7 | . | TRBV11-2 | CASSLAPPQHEQYF | TGTGCCAGCAGCTTAGCCCCCCCCCAGCACGAGCAGTACTTC
. | TRBJ2-3 | . | TRBV7-9 | CASSLRDTRRTDTQYF | TGTGCCAGCAGCTTACGGGACACCCGCCGCACAGATACGCAGTATTTT
. | TRBJ2-2 | TRBD1 | TRBV29-1 | CSVAAGGAHTGELFF | TGCAGCGTTGCAGCAGGGGGTGCTCACACCGGGGAGCTGTTTTTT
. | TRBJ2-5 | TRBD2 | TRBV5-1 | CASSQGLAEEIQYF | TGCGCCAGCAGCCAGGGACTAGCGGAAGAGATCCAGTACTTC
. | TRBJ1-2 | . | TRBV21-1 | CASSKDIQGYWIRRGYTF | TGTGCCAGCAGCAAAGATATTCAGGGCTACTGGATCCGTCGGGGCTACACCTTC
. | TRBJ2-3 | . | TRBV6-5 | CASSLWDTQYF | TGTGCCAGCAGTTTATGGGATACGCAGTATTTT
. | TRBJ1-5 | . | TRBV10-3 | CAISGESNQPQHF | TGTGCCATCAGTGGGGAGAGCAATCAGCCCCAGCATTTT
. | TRBJ2-6 | . | TRBV7-2 | CASSPQVSGANVLTF | TGTGCCAGCAGCCCCCAGGTATCTGGGGCCAACGTCCTGACTTTC
. | TRBJ2-1 | . | TRBV7-2 | CASSRSSSYNEQFF | TGTGCCAGCAGCCGTTCGAGCTCCTACAATGAGCAGTTCTTC
few | TRBJ2-1 | . | TRBV7-3 | CASSLNRDNEQFF | TGTGCCAGCAGCTTAAACAGGGACAATGAGCAGTTCTTC
once | TRBJ1-3 | . | TRBV5-4 | CASSLAGISGNTIYF | TGTGCCAGCAGCTTGGCCGGAATTTCTGGAAACACCATATATTTT
. | TRBJ2-1 | TRBD2 | TRBV7-9 | CASSFPPRVAGYNEQFF | TGTGCCAGCAGTTTTCCCCCCAGGGTAGCGGGGTACAATGAGCAGTTCTTC
. | TRBJ2-7 | . | TRBV10-3 | CAIRGAASSYEQYF | TGTGCCATCCGGGGGGCGGCCAGCTCCTACGAGCAGTACTTC